This note documents a single T cell receptor (beta chain) sequence. Its specificity is not known. Clones were sequenced by immunoSEQ multiplex PCR, and TCRdb holds only the in-frame ones, with some missing. The repertoire consists of about 130,000 clones, with roughly nine tenths occurring once and the leading ten covering about 2.1%. This specimen belongs to a study of T cell responses to AZD1222 COVID-19 vaccine. Study-wide findings and caveats: The donor group comprised mostly white British people and more females; the analysis possibly underestimated clonal diversity.

CDR3 length equals 16 residues. The germline V gene encodes CDR1 LGHNA and CDR2 YSLEER. The V segment lost 0 bases and the J segment 10 bases; nucleotides outside the gene matches: 8. The source of this sequence is an adult in good health. The J gene is TRBJ2-3, the V gene TRBV4-3; 12 bases match TRBD2. Here the sequenced sample was peripheral blood, taken on day 0 of AZD1222 vaccination. CDR3 residues: CASSQETSGGGLAQYF. DNA for the CDR3: TGCGCCAGCAGCCAAGAGACTAGCGGGGGAGGGCTTGCGCAGTATTTT.